This T cell receptor beta chain is from a study of OX40 agonist ivuxolimab in advanced cancers. Findings and caveats of the study: Expanded clones tended on average to be more numerous among CD8+ T cells than CD4+.

This table comes from immunoSEQ multiplex PCR, and its TCRdb copy is limited to in-frame clones, with some not included. Found here are roughly 96,000 clones, 84% of them singletons; the top ten hold less than 6%. Trimming cost V 0 bases and J 4 bases; bases outside gene matches: 3. The germline V gene has CDR1 SGDLS and CDR2 YYNGEE. The CDR3 extends over 15 amino acids. Details on this clone: No antigen is known for it.

The study sampled blood at baseline, cycle 4 day 1, and cycle 7 day 1. Sequencing used CD4+ or CD8+ T cells sorted from blood, obtained in a trial of the OX40 agonist ivuxolimab. The clonotype originates from an adult with an advanced solid tumor such as melanoma, head and neck, liver or kidney cancer. The chain combines TRBV9 with TRBJ2-1; 8 bases map to TRBD2. This CDR3 is CASSVAGGGYNEQFF. CDR3 bases: TGTGCCAGCAGCGTAGCGGGCGGGGGGTACAATGAGCAGTTCTTC.